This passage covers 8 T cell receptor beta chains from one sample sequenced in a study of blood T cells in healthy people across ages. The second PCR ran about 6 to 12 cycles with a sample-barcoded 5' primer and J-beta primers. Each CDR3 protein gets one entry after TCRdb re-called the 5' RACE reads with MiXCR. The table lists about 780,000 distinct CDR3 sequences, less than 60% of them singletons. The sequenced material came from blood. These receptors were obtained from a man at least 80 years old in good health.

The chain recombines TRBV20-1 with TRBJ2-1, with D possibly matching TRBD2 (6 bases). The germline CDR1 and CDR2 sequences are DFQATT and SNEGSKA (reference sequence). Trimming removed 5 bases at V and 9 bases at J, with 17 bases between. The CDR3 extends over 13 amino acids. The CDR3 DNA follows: TGCAGTGCTGACAAAGCTCGGGGAGGTGAGCAGTTCTTC. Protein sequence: CSADKARGGEQFF.

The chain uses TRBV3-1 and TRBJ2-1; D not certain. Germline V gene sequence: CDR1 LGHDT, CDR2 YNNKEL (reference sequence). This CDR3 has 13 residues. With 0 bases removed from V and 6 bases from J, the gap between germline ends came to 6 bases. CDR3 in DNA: TGTGCCAGCAGCCAAGAAGGATTCAATGAGCAGTTCTTC. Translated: CASSQEGFNEQFF.

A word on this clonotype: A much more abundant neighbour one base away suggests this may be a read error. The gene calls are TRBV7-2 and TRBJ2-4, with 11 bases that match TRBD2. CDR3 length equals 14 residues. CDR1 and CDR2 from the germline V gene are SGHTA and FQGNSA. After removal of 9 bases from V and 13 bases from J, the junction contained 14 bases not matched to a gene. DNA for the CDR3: TGTGCCAGTACTGCTAGCGGGAGGCACAATGAGCAGTACTTC. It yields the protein CASTASGRHNEQYF.

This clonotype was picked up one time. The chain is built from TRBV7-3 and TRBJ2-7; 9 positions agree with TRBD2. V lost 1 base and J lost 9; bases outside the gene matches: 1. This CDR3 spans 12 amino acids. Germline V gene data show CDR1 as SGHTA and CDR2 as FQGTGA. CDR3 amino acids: CASSLRREGQYF. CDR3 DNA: TGTGCCAGCAGCTTAAGGCGGGAGGGGCAGTACTTC.

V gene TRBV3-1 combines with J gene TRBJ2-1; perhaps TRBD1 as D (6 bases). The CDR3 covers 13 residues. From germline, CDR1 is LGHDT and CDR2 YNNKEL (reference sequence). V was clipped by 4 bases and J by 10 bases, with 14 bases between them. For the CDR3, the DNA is TGTGCCAGCAGCCTAAAAACAGGGAAAGAGCAGTTCTTC. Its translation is CASSLKTGKEQFF.

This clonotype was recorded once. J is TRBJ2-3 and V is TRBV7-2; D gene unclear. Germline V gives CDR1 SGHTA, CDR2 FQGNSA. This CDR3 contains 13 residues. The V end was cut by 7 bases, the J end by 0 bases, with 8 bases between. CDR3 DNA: TGTGCCAGCACCGGGCCTAGCACAGATACGCAGTATTTT. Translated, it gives CASTGPSTDTQYF. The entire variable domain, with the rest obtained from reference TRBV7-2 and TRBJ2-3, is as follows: GAGVSQSPSNKVTEKGKDVELRCDPISGHTALYWYRQSLGQGLEFLIYFQGNSAPDKSGLPSDRFSAERTGGSVSTLTIQRTQQEDSAVYLCASTGPSTDTQYFGPGTRLTVL.

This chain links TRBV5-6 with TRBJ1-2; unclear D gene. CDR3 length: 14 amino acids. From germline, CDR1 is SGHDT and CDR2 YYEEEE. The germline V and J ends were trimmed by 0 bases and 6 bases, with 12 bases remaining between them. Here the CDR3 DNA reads TGTGCCAGCAGCTTGGATTCGATCGTTCATGGCTACACCTTC. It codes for CASSLDSIVHGYTF. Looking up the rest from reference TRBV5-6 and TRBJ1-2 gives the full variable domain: DAGVTQSPTHLIKTRGQQVTLRCSPKSGHDTVSWYQQALGQGPQFIFQYYEEEERQRGNFPDRFSGHQFPNYSSELNVNALLLGDSALYLCASSLDSIVHGYTFGSGTRLTVV.

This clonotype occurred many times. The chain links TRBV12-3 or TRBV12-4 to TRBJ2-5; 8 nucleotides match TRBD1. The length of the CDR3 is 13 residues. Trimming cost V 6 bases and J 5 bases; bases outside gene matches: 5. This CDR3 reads CASSLDRAETQYF. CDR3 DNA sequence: TGTGCCAGCAGCCTGGACAGGGCCGAGACCCAGTACTTC.